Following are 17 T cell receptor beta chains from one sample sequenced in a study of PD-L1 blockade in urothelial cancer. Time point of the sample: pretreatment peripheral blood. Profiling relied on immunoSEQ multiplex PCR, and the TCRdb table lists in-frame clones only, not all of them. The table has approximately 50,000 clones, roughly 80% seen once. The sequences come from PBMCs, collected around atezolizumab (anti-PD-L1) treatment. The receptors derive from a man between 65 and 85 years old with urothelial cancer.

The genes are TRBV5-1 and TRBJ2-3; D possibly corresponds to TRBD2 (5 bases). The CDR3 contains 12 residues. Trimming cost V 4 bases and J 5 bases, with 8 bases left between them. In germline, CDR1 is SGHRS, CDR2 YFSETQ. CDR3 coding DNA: TGCGCCAGCAGCCTACTAGGAGATACGCAGTATTTT. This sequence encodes CASSLLGDTQYF.

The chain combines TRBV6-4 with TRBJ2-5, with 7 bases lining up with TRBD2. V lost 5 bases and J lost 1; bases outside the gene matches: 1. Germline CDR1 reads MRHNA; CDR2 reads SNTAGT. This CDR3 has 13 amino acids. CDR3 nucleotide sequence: TGTGCCAGCAGTAGGACTAGCCAAGAGACCCAGTACTTC. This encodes CASSRTSQETQYF.

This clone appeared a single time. CDR3 coding DNA: TGTGCCAGCAGTTTTGTGCGGGGGTTCTCAGATACGCAGTATTTT. It yields the protein CASSFVRGFSDTQYF. This rearrangement joins TRBV27 to TRBJ2-3, with TRBD2 matching over 7 bases. The length of the CDR3 is 15 residues. Germline CDR1 reads MNHEY; CDR2 reads SMNVEV (reference sequence). Trimming at V came to 3 bases and at J to 4 bases, leaving 7 bases not matched to a gene.

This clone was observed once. CDR3: CASSFSGYELARYGYTF. As DNA, the CDR3 is TGCGCCAGCAGCTTTTCCGGCTATGAATTAGCACGGTATGGCTACACCTTC. The chain is built from TRBV5-1 and TRBJ1-2; D unclear. Trimming removed 2 bases from V and 5 bases from J, with 22 bases in between. CDR3 size: 17 residues. The germline gives CDR1 SGHRS, CDR2 YFSETQ.

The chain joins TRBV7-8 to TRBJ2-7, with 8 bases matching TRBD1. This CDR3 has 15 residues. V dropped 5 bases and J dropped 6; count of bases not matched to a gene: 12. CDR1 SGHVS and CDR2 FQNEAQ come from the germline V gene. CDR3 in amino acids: CASSPRTGKVGEQYF. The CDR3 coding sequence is TGTGCCAGCAGCCCCCGGACAGGGAAAGTAGGCGAGCAGTACTTC.

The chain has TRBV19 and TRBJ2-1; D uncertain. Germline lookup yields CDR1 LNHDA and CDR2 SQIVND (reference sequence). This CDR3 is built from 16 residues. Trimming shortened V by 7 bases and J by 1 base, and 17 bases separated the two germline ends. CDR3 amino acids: CASIKRPTQSYNEQFF. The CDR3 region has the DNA TGTGCCAGTATAAAGCGACCAACACAATCCTACAATGAGCAGTTCTTC.

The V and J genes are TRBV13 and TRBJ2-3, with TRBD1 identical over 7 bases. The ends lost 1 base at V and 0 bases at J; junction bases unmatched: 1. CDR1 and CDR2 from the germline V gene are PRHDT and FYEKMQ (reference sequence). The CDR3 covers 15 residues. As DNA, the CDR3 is TGTGCCAGCAGCTTAGTGGGACAGAGCACAGATACGCAGTATTTT. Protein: CASSLVGQSTDTQYF.

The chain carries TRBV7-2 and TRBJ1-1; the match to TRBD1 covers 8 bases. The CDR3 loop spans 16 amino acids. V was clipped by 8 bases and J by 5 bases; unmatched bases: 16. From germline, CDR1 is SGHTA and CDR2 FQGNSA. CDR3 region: CASGLSQGAGGTEAFF. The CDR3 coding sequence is TGTGCCAGCGGCCTCAGTCAGGGGGCCGGGGGGACTGAAGCTTTCTTT.

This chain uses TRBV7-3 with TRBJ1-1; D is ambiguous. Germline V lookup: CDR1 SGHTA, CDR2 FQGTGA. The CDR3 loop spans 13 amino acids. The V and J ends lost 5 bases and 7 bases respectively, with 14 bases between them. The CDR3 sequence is CASSPGRVDEAFF. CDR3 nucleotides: TGTGCCAGCAGCCCTGGGCGGGTAGATGAAGCTTTCTTT.

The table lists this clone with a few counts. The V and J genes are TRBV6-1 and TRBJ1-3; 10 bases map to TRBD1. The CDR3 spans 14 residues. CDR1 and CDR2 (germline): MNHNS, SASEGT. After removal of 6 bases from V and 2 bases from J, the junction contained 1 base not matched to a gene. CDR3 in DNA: TGTGCCAGCAGGGGGACAGGGGCTGGAAACACCATATATTTT. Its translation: CASRGTGAGNTIYF.

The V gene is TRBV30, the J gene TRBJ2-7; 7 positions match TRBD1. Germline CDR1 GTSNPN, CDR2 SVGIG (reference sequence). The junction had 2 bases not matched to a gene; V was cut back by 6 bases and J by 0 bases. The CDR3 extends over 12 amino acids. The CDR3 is CACRDSSYEQYF. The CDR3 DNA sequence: TGTGCCTGCCGGGACAGCTCCTACGAGCAGTACTTC. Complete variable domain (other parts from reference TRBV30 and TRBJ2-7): SQTIHQWPATLVQPVGSPLSLECTVEGTSNPNLYWYRQAAGRGLQLLFYSVGIGQISSEVPQNLSASRPQDRQFILSSKKLLLSDSGFYLCACRDSSYEQYFGPGTRLTVT.

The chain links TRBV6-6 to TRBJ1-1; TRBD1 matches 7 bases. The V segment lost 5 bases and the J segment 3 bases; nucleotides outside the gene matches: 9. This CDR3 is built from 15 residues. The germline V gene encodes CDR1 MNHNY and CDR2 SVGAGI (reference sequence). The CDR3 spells CASSTSDRVDTEAFF. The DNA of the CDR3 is TGTGCCAGCAGTACGTCCGACAGGGTGGACACTGAAGCTTTCTTT.

The CDR3 nucleotides read TGTGCCAGCAGCTCGATACTCGGGGGGCCTGGCTCCTACAATGAGCAGTTCTTC. It is translated as CASSSILGGPGSYNEQFF. V gene TRBV5-6 combines with J gene TRBJ2-1; maybe TRBD2 (7 bases). From germline, CDR1 is SGHDT and CDR2 YYEEEE. The V end was cut by 3 bases, the J end by 0 bases, with 19 bases between. The CDR3 spans 18 residues.

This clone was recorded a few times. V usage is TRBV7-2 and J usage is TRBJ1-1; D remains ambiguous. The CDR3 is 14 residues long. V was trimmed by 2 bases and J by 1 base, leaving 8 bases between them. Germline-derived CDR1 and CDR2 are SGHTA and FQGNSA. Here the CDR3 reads CASSLLAQNTEAFF. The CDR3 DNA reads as TGTGCCAGCAGCTTACTTGCACAGAACACTGAAGCTTTCTTT.

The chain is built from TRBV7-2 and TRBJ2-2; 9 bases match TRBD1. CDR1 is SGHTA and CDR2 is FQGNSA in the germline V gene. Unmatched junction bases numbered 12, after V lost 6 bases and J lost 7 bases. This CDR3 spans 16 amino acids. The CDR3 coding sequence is TGTGCCAGCAGGCCCCTGGGACAGGGCTTCAACGGGGAGCTGTTTTTT. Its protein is CASRPLGQGFNGELFF.

In DNA form, the CDR3 reads TGTGCCAGCAGCCGACAGCGGGGAGAGACCCAGTACTTC. Protein sequence: CASSRQRGETQYF. The V gene is TRBV7-2, the J gene TRBJ2-5; 7 nucleotides line up with TRBD2. CDR1 is SGHTA, CDR2 FQGNSA, per germline. This CDR3 comprises 13 residues. V shed 5 bases, J shed 4 bases, and the junction held 4 bases outside the gene matches.

CDR3 residues: CASSLWDREGADTQYF. In nucleotides, the CDR3 is TGTGCCAGCAGCCTCTGGGACAGGGAAGGGGCAGATACGCAGTATTTT. V gene TRBV9 combines with J gene TRBJ2-3, with 9 bases aligning to TRBD1. CDR1 is SGDLS and CDR2 is YYNGEE in the germline V gene. V lost 4 bases and J lost 4; bases outside the gene matches: 10. This CDR3 is 16 amino acids long.